This T cell receptor (beta chain) was sequenced in a study of cytomegalovirus exposure and HLA in healthy donors. Whole-study results and caveats: According to a later analysis, donors in an Asian-associated ancestry cluster reportedly had fewer N-insertions than the approximately 720-donor mean. HLA alleles showed associations with approximately 15,000 TCR beta sequences in a later analysis, at a 0.05 false discovery rate.

The PCR made use of 60 Vbeta and 13 Jbeta primers. Libraries were prepared by immunoSEQ multiplex PCR; TCRdb keeps only in-frame clonotypes and omits some of them. The table has 150,000 or so clones, around 80% seen once. Comment on this clone: What it recognizes is unknown.

The germline V and J ends were trimmed by 4 bases and 5 bases, with 6 bases remaining between them. In germline, CDR1 is SGHRS, CDR2 YFSETQ. The CDR3 length is 12 residues. Sample: PBMCs. This receptor was identified in a man between 35 and 55 years old in good health and CMV-seropositive. V gene TRBV5-1 combines with J gene TRBJ2-2; D unclear. The CDR3 loop reads CASSPSTGELFF. Here the CDR3 DNA reads TGCGCCAGCAGCCCTTCTACCGGGGAGCTGTTTTTT.